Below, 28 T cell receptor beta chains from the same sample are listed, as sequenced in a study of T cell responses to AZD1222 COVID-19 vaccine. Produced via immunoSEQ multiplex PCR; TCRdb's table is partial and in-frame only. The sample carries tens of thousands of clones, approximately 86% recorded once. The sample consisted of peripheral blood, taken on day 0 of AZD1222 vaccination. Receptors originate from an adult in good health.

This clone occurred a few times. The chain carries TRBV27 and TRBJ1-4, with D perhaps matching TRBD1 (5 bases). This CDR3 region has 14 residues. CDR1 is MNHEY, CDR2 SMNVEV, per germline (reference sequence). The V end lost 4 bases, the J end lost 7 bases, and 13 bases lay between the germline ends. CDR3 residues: CASSSSGSSEKLFF. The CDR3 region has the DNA TGTGCCAGCAGTTCGTCAGGGTCGAGTGAAAAACTGTTTTTT. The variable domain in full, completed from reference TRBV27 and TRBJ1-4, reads EAQVTQNPRYLITVTGKKLTVTCSQNMNHEYMSWYRQDPGLGLRQIYYSMNVEVTDKGDVPEGYKVSRKEKRNFPLILESPSPNQTSLYFCASSSSGSSEKLFFGSGTQLSVL.

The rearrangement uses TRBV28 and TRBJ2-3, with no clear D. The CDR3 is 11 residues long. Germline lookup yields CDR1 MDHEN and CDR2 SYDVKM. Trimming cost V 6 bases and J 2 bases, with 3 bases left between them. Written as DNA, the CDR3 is TGTGCCAGCAGAATCACAGATACGCAGTATTTT. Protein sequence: CASRITDTQYF.

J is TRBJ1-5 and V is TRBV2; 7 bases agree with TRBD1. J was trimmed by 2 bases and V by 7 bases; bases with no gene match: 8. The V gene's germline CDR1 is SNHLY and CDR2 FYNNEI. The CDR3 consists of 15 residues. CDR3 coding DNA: TGTGCCAGCAACTGGCAGGGGGGAGGCAATCAGCCCCAGCATTTT. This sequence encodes CASNWQGGGNQPQHF.

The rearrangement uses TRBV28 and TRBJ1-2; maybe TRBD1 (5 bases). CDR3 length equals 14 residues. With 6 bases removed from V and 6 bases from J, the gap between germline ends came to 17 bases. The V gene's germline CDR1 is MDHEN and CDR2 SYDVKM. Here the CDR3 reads CASRTTGEGDGYTF. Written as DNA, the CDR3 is TGTGCCAGCAGAACGACTGGGGAAGGGGATGGCTACACCTTC.

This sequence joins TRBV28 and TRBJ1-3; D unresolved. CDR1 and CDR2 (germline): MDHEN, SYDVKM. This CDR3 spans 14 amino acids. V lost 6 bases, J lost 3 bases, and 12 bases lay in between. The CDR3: CASSLQEHGNTIYF. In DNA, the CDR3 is TGTGCCAGCAGCCTCCAGGAGCATGGAAACACCATATATTTT.

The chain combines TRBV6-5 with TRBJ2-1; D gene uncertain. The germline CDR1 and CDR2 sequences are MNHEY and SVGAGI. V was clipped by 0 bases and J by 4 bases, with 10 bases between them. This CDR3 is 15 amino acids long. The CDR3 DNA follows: TGTGCCAGCAGTTACTCGGATCCAGATTACAATGAGCAGTTCTTC. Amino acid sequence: CASSYSDPDYNEQFF.

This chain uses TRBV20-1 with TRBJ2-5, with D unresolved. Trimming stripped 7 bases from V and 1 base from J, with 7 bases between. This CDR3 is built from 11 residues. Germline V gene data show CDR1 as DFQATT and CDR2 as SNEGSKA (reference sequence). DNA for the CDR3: TGCAGTGTGGGCCGCCAAGAGACCCAGTACTTC. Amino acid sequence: CSVGRQETQYF.

The CDR3 nucleotides are TGCGCCAGCAGCCAAGATAGGAACGGGGGCTATGGCTACACCTTC. Translation: CASSQDRNGGYGYTF. The rearrangement links TRBV4-3 to TRBJ1-2; D may be TRBD1 (5 bases). Germline V lookup: CDR1 LGHNA, CDR2 YSLEER. Trimming stripped 0 bases from V and 4 bases from J, with 12 bases between. CDR3 length: 15 residues.

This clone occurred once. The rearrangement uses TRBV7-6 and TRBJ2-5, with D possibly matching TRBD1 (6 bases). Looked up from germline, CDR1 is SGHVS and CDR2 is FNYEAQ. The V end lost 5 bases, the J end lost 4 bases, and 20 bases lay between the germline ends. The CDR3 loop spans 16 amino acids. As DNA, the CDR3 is TGTGCCAGCAGCCAGAGACAGGCTAGGAGCGGAGAGACCCAGTACTTC. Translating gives CASSQRQARSGETQYF.

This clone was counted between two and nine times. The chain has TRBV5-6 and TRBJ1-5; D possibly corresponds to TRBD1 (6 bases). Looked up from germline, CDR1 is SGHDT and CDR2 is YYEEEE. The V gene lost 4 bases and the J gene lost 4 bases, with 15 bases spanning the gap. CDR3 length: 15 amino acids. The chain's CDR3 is CASSPSGGRNQPQHF. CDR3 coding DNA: TGTGCCAGCAGCCCGAGCGGGGGCCGAAATCAGCCCCAGCATTTT.

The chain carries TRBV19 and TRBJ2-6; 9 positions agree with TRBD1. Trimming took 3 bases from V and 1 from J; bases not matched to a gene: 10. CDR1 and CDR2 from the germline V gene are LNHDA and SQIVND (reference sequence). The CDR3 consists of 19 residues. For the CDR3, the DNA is TGTGCCAGTAGTATCCAATCCGGGACAGGGTTATCTGGGGCCAACGTCCTGACTTTC. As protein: CASSIQSGTGLSGANVLTF.

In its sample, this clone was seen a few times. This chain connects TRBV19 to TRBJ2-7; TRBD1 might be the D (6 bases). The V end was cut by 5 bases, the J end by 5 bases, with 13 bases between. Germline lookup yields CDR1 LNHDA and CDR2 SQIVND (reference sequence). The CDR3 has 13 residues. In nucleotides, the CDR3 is TGTGCCAGTAGTGCTAACAGGGTGGACGAGCAGTACTTC. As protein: CASSANRVDEQYF.

The CDR3 sequence is CASSVGGQVGTSREAFF. Here the CDR3 DNA reads TGTGCCAGCAGCGTAGGGGGACAGGTGGGTACTTCGCGTGAAGCTTTCTTT. This chain links TRBV9 with TRBJ1-1; 8 bases are a match to TRBD1. Germline values: CDR1 SGDLS, CDR2 YYNGEE. V shed 0 bases and J 7 bases; nucleotides not matched to a gene: 14. This CDR3 region has 17 residues.

Here the CDR3 reads CASSEDTQGPQHF. The CDR3 region has the DNA TGTGCCAGCAGTGAAGACACACAAGGGCCCCAGCATTTT. V gene TRBV6-4 combines with J gene TRBJ1-5; D not certain. Germline CDR1 MRHNA, CDR2 SNTAGT. V shed 3 bases and J shed 9 bases, with 12 bases lying between them. The CDR3 is made up of 13 amino acids.

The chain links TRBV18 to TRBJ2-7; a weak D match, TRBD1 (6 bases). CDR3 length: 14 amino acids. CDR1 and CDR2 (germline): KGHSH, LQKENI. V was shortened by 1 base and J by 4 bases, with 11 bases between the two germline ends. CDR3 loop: CASSPRGPKYEQYF. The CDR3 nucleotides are TGTGCCAGCTCACCACGGGGGCCCAAATACGAGCAGTACTTC.

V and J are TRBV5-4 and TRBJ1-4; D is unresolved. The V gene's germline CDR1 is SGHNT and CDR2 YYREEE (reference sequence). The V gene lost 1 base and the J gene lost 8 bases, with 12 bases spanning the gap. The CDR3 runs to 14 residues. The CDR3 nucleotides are TGTGCCAGCAGCTTGCACGGAACACGAGAAAAACTGTTTTTT. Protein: CASSLHGTREKLFF.

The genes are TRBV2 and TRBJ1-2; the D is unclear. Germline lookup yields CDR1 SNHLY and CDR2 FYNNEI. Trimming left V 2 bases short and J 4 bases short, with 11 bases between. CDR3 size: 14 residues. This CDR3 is CASSEQRKIYGYTF. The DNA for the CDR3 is TGTGCCAGCAGTGAACAGCGGAAGATCTATGGCTACACCTTC.

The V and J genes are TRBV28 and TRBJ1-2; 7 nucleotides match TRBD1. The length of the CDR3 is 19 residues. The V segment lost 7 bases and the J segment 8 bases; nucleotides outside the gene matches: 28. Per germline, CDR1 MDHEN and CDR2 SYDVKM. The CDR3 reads CASTTPLGTAQPSDSGYTF. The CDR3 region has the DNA TGTGCCAGCACCACCCCGTTAGGGACAGCCCAACCTTCTGACTCAGGCTACACCTTC.

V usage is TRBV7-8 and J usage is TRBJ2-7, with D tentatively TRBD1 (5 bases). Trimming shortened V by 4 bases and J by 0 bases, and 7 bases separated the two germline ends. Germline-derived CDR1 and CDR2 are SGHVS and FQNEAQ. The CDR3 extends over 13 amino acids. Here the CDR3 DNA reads TGTGCCAGCAGCTACAGGAGCTCCTACGAGCAGTACTTC. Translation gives CASSYRSSYEQYF. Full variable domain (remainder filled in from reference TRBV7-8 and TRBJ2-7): GAGVSQSPRYKVAKRGQDVALRCDPISGHVSLFWYQQALGQGPEFLTYFQNEAQLDKSGLPSDRFFAERPEGSVSTLKIQRTQQEDSAVYLCASSYRSSYEQYFGPGTRLTVT.

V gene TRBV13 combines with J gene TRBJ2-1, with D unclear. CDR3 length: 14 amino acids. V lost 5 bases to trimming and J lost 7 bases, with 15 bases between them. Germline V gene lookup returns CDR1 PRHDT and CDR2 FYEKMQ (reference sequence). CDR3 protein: CASSPPRKRNEQFF. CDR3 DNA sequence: TGTGCCAGCAGCCCACCGCGAAAAAGGAATGAGCAGTTCTTC.

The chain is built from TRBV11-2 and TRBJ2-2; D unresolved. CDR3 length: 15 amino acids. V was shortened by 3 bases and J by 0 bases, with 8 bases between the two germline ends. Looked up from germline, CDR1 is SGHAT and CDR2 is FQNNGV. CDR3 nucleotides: TGTGCCAGCAGCTTTTCCCCGACGAACACCGGGGAGCTGTTTTTT. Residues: CASSFSPTNTGELFF.

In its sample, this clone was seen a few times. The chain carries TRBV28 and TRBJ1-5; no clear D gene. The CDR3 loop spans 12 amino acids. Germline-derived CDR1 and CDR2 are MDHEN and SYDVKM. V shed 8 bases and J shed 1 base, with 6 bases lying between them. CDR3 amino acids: CASAWSNQPQHF. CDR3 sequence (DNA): TGTGCCAGCGCATGGAGCAATCAGCCCCAGCATTTT. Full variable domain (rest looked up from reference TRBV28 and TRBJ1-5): DVKVTQSSRYLVKRTGEKVFLECVQDMDHENMFWYRQDPGLGLRLIYFSYDVKMKEKGDIPEGYSVSREKKERFSLILESASTNQTSMYLCASAWSNQPQHFGDGTRLSIL.

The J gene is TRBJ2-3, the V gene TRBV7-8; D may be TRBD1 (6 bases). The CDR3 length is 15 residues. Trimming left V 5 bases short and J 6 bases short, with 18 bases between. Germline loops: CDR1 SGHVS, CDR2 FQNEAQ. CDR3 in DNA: TGTGCCAGCAGCCCCCCCGGACAGACGCTCGATACGCAGTATTTT. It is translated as CASSPPGQTLDTQYF.

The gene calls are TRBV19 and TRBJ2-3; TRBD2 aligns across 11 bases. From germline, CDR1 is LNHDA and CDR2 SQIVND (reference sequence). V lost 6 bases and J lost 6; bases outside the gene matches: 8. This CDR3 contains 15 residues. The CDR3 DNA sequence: TGTGCCAGTAGATCCCTAGCGGGAGGCCGGGATACGCAGTATTTT. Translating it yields CASRSLAGGRDTQYF.

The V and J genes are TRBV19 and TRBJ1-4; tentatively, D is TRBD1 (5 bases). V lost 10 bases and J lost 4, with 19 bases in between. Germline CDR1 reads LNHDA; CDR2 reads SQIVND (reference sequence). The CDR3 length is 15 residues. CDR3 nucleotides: TGTGCCACCCGGGACCCTTTGGACTATAATGAAAAACTGTTTTTT. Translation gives CATRDPLDYNEKLFF.

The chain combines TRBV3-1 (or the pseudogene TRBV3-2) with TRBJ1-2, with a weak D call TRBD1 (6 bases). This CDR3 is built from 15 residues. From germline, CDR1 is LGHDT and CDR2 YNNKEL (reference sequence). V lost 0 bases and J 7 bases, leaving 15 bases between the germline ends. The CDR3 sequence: CASSQDPGGAGGYTF. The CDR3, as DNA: TGTGCCAGCAGCCAAGATCCGGGGGGGGCTGGTGGCTACACCTTC.

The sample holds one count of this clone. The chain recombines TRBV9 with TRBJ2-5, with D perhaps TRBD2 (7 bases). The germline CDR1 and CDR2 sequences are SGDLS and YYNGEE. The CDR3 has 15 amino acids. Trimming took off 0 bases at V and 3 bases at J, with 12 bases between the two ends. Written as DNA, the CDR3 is TGTGCCAGCAGCGTAGGGGGGGGCTCTGAAGAGACCCAGTACTTC. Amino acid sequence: CASSVGGGSEETQYF.

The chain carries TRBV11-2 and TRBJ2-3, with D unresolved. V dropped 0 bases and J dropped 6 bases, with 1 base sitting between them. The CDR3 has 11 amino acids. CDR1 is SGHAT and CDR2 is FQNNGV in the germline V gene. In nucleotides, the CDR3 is TGTGCCAGCAGCTTAGAGGATACGCAGTATTTT. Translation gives CASSLEDTQYF.